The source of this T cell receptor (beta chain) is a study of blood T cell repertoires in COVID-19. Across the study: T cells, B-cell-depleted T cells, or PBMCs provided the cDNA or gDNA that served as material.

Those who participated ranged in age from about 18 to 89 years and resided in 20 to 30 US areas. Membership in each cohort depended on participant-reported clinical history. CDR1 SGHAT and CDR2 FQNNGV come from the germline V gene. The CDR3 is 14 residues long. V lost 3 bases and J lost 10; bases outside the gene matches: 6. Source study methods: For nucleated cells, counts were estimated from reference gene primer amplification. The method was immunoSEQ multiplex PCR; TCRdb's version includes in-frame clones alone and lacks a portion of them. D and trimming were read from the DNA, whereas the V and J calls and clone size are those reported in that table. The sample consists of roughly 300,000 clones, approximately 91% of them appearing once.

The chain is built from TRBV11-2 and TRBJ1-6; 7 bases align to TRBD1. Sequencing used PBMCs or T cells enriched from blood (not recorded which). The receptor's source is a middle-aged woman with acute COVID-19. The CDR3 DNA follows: TGTGCCAGCAGCTTTGACAGGGAGCAGTCACCCCTCCACTTT. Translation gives CASSFDREQSPLHF.